What follows are 9 T cell receptor beta chains derived from one specimen sequenced in a study of post-analysis software for immune sequencing data (dated by TCRdb to the mid-2010s). Points the paper makes about the study in general: Patients showed significantly higher frequencies than controls for a few TRBV segments, among them TRBV5-6, TRBV5-1 and TRBV20-1.

These receptors have no known antigen. The library was built by means of PCR. Sequencing was carried out with an Illumina HiSeq 2500. Unique molecular identifiers were incorporated into TCR beta cDNA libraries to reduce PCR and sequencing biases. TCRdb reprocessed the public reads (quality trimming at Q25 with fastp, clone calling with MiXCR) and kept in-frame beta chains. Identical CDR3 protein sequences are pooled into one entry, listed with their most common genes and DNA. The table for this sample lists about 200,000 distinct CDR3 sequences; 29% of them were counted only once. About 3.7% of the sample belongs to the ten largest clones. Sequenced: blood. The source is a girl aged 2-17 years with multiple sclerosis.

A remark on this clonotype: A read error may produce the germline difference seen at one junction end. The chain is built from TRBV30 and TRBJ2-7, with 11 bases aligning to TRBD1. The CDR3 consists of 13 residues. CDR1 is GTSNPN and CDR2 is SVGIG in the germline V gene (reference sequence). CDR3 bases: TGTGCCCGGAGTGGGACAGGGGGTGGCGAGCAGTACTTC. It encodes CARSGTGGGEQYF.

CDR3 in DNA: TGCAGTGGTTTCCTGAACACTGAAGCTTTCTTT. This codes for CSGFLNTEAFF. The J gene is TRBJ1-1, the V gene TRBV20-1; D is unclear. This CDR3 has 11 residues. CDR1 is DFQATT, CDR2 SNEGSKA, per germline (reference sequence). V gave up 7 bases and J gave up 0 bases, with 6 bases separating them.

The chain is built from TRBV11-2 and TRBJ1-1; no clear D gene. From germline, CDR1 is SGHAT and CDR2 FQNNGV. Trimming took off 3 bases at V and 8 bases at J, with 19 bases between the two ends. The CDR3 totals 15 residues. The CDR3, as DNA: TGTGCCAGCAGCTTGCGCTCGACCGTCGGATCGGAAGCTTTCTTT. Translating it yields CASSLRSTVGSEAFF.

This clonotype appeared many times. The CDR3 is CASNPTGPQETQYF. The CDR3 DNA follows: TGTGCCAGCAACCCGACAGGGCCCCAAGAGACCCAGTACTTC. The chain couples TRBV5-6 to TRBJ2-5, with 7 bases fitting TRBD1. The CDR3 has 14 amino acids. Germline values: CDR1 SGHDT, CDR2 YYEEEE. The V segment lost 6 bases and the J segment 1 base; nucleotides outside the gene matches: 6.

The gene calls are TRBV6-5 and TRBJ2-2, with 10 bases identical to TRBD2. This CDR3 is built from 17 residues. Trimming removed 2 bases from V and 5 bases from J; junction bases left unmatched: 8. CDR1 is MNHEY, CDR2 SVGAGI, per germline. The CDR3 is CASSYTLAGASTGELFF. The CDR3 nucleotides read TGTGCCAGCAGTTACACCCTAGCGGGGGCCTCTACCGGGGAGCTGTTTTTT.

With regard to this clonotype: Being one base from a much bigger clone, this may be a read error. This chain links TRBV4-2 with TRBJ2-1, with 7 bases aligning to TRBD2. The CDR3 contains 16 residues. Per germline, CDR1 LGHNA and CDR2 YNFKEQ. V lost 0 bases and J lost 6; bases outside the gene matches: 8. In nucleotides, the CDR3 is TGTGCCAGCAGCCAAGACCCAGCGGGGCAATTCAATGAGCAGTTCTTC. Its protein is CASSQDPAGQFNEQFF.

The chain has TRBV2 and TRBJ1-6, with 8 bases aligning to TRBD1. V shed 6 bases and J 7 bases; nucleotides not matched to a gene: 8. This CDR3 has 15 amino acids. Germline V lookup: CDR1 SNHLY, CDR2 FYNNEI. The CDR3 reads CASSAQGAGNSPLHF. The CDR3 DNA reads TGTGCCAGCAGCGCGCAGGGGGCCGGGAATTCACCCCTCCACTTT.

This clonotype came up a few times. The chain links TRBV28 to TRBJ2-5; TRBD1 agrees at 7 bases. Losses at the gene ends were 6 bases for V and 5 bases for J; bases not matched to a gene: 6. This CDR3 is built from 13 residues. CDR1 and CDR2 from the germline V gene are MDHEN and SYDVKM. In nucleotides, the CDR3 is TGTGCCAGCAGCCAGCAGGGGGAGGAGACCCAGTACTTC. Translating it yields CASSQQGEETQYF.

The V gene is TRBV4-1, the J gene TRBJ1-4; 7 bases agree with TRBD1. There are 19 residues in the CDR3. With V trimmed by 1 base and J by 5 bases, 16 bases remained unmatched. Germline CDR1 and CDR2: MGHRA and YSYEKL. The CDR3 region is CASSQVALIFTGENEKLFF. The CDR3, as DNA: TGCGCCAGCAGCCAAGTTGCCCTGATTTTTACAGGGGAAAATGAAAAACTGTTTTTT.